In this sample, the clone carrying this T cell receptor (beta chain) turned up a few times. Antigen specificity is unknown. Collection of blood occurred at baseline, at cycle 4 day 1, and at cycle 7 day 1. The sample originates from a study of OX40 agonist ivuxolimab in advanced cancers. Across the study: Of the participants, around 43% had some prior anti-PD-1, anti-PD-L1 or anti-CTLA-4 therapy, which was allowed. Regarding the study as a whole: CD4+ T cells averaged fewer expanded clones than CD8+ T cells. Circulating CD4+ and CD8+ T cells showed clonal expansion by week 6 at 0.1 to 3.0 mg/kg.

This table comes from immunoSEQ multiplex PCR, and its TCRdb copy is limited to in-frame clones, with some not included. The sample has around 50,000 clones, roughly 90% seen once; the top ten hold 10% to 15%. This CDR3 contains 11 residues. The V end was cut by 7 bases, the J end by 3 bases, with 9 bases between. In germline, CDR1 is DFQATT, CDR2 SNEGSKA (reference sequence). The material was CD4+ or CD8+ T cells sorted from blood, obtained in a trial of the OX40 agonist ivuxolimab. The receptor was isolated from an adult with an advanced solid tumor such as melanoma, head and neck, liver or kidney cancer. This sequence joins TRBV20-1 and TRBJ1-1, with D uncertain. CDR3 sequence: CSVNGYTEAFF. The DNA of the CDR3 is TGCAGTGTGAATGGGTACACTGAAGCTTTCTTT.